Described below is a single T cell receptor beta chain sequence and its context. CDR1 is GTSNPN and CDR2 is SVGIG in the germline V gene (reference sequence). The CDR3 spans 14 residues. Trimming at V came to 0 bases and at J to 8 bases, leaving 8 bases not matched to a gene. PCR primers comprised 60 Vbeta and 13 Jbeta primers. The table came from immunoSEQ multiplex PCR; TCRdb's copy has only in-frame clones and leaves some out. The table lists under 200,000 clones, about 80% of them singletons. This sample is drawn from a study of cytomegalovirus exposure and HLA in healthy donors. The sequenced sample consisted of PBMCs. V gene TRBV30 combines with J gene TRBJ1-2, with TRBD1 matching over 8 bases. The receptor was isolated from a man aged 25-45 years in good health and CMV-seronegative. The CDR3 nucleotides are TGTGCCTGGAGTGTACAGACAGGGGTGCTGGGCTACACCTTC. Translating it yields CAWSVQTGVLGYTF.